This TCR beta chain was recorded in a study of blood T cell repertoires in COVID-19. Study background: COVID-19 samples collected from the United States, Italy and Spain covered acute and convalescent phases. Sample material is recorded as cDNA or gDNA derived from T cells, B-cell-depleted T cells, or PBMCs.

The V end was cut by 3 bases, the J end by 5 bases, with 19 bases between. The germline CDR1 and CDR2 sequences are SEHNR and FQNEAQ (reference sequence). This CDR3 contains 16 residues. In the original analysis: Quantification of nucleated cells was approximated via reference gene primer amplification. TCRdb's table, derived via immunoSEQ multiplex PCR, lists solely in-frame clones and lacks some. V and J calls plus clone size are reproduced from that table; the DNA served to infer D and trimming. The sample carries about 250,000 clones, less than 90% recorded once. The sequence derives from a woman aged 50 to 65 who had recovered from COVID-19. The gene calls are TRBV7-9 and TRBJ2-5, with a weak D call TRBD1 (6 bases). Sequenced material: PBMCs or T cells enriched from blood (not recorded which). The DNA for the CDR3 is TGTGCCAGCAGCTTTTATACAGGGCCGAGCTGGGAGACCCAGTACTTC. Amino acids: CASSFYTGPSWETQYF.